The clone carrying this T cell receptor (beta chain) came up many times. Its target is unknown. Patients were excluded for uncontrolled infection, other autoimmune disease, pregnancy or lactation. Per the germline V gene, CDR1 is KGHSH and CDR2 is LQKENI. This CDR3 spans 16 amino acids. Trimming removed 1 base from V and 1 base from J, with 11 bases in between. These data originate in a study of T cells in Graves' hyperthyroidism and ophthalmopathy. Study results and caveats: Patients with ophthalmopathy were separated from those with stable hyperthyroidism by a 13 V-J model. Most thyroid clonotypes expanded above 0.001 were also detected in blood.

Amplified regions were TCR beta CDR3 sequences from RNA transcripts. Using the HTBI primer set, a first-round RT-PCR was run on the TCR CDR3. TCRdb itself ran the multiplex PCR reads through MiXCR, one entry per CDR3 protein. The table shows 500,000 to 650,000 distinct CDR3 sequences, with roughly 15% occurring only once. The sequence was collected from a woman aged 50 to 60 with Graves' ophthalmopathy. The sequenced material came from blood. The chain employs TRBV18 and TRBJ1-5; the D is unclear. The CDR3 bases are TGTGCCAGCTCACCACGTAAGGGTTTGAGCAATCAGCCCCAGCATTTT. Translating it yields CASSPRKGLSNQPQHF. The variable domain in full, completed from reference TRBV18 and TRBJ1-5, reads NAGVMQNPRHLVRRRGQEARLRCSPMKGHSHVYWYRQLPEEGLKFMVYLQKENIIDESGMPKERFSAEFPKEGPSILRIQQVVRGDSAAYFCASSPRKGLSNQPQHFGDGTRLSIL.